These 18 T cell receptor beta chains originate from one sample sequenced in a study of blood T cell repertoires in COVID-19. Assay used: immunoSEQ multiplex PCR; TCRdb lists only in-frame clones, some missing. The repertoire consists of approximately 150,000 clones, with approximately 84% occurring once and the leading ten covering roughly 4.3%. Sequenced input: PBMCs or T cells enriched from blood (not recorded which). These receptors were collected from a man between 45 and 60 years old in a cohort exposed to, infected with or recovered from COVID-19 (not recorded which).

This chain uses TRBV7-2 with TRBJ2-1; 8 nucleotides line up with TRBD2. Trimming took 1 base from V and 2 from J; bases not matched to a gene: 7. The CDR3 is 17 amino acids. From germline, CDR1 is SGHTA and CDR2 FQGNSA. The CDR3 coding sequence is TGTGCCAGCAGCTTAGTCAGCGGGGGCCTTACCTACAATGAGCAGTTCTTC. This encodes CASSLVSGGLTYNEQFF.

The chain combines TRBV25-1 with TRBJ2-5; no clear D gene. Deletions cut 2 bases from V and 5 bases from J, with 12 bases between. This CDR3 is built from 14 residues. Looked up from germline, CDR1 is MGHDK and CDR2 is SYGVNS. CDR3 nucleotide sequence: TGTGCCAGCAGTGAACCCGATGGGCAGGAGACCCAGTACTTC. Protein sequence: CASSEPDGQETQYF.

CDR3 nucleotides: TGTGCCAGCAGCCAAGATTGGCACGAGCAGTACTTC. It yields the protein CASSQDWHEQYF. The rearrangement uses TRBV4-2 and TRBJ2-7; no definite D call. Germline assignment: CDR1 LGHNA and CDR2 YNFKEQ. V dropped 0 bases and J dropped 5 bases, with 5 bases sitting between them. This CDR3 has 12 amino acids.

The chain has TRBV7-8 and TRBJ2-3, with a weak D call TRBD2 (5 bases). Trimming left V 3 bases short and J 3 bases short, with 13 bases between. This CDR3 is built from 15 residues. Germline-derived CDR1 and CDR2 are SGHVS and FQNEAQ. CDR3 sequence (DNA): TGTGCCAGCAGCTTGCCGGGAAGCAATACAGATACGCAGTATTTT. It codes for CASSLPGSNTDTQYF.

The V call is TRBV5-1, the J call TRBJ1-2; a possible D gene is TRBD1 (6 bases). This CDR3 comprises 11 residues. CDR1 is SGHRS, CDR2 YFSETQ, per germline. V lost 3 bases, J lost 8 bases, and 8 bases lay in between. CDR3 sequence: CASSSGAGYTF. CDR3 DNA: TGCGCCAGCAGCTCAGGGGCGGGCTACACCTTC.

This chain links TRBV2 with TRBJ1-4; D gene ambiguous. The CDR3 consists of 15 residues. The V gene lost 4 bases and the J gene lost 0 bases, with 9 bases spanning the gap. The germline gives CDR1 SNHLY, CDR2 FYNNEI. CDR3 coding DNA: TGTGCCAGCAGTGGACTGGTTGCAACTAATGAAAAACTGTTTTTT. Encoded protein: CASSGLVATNEKLFF.

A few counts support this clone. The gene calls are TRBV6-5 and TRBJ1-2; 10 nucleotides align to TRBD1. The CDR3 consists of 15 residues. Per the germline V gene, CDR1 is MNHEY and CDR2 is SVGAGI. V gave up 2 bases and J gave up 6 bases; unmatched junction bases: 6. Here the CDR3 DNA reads TGTGCCAGCAGTTACACCCGGACAGGGGGGCATGGCTACACCTTC. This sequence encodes CASSYTRTGGHGYTF.

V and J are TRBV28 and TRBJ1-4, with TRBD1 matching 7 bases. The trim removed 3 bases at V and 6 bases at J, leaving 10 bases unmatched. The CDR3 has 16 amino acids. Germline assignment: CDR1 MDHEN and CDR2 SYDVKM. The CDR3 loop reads CASSFLGDSGYEKLFF. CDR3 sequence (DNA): TGTGCCAGCAGTTTTTTAGGGGACAGCGGTTATGAAAAACTGTTTTTT.

CDR3: CASSLESGGNTEAFF. Here the CDR3 DNA reads TGTGCCAGCAGCTTAGAGTCAGGAGGTAACACTGAAGCTTTCTTT. The chain recombines TRBV7-6 with TRBJ1-1; D gene uncertain. Per the germline V gene, CDR1 is SGHVS and CDR2 is FNYEAQ. The V end lost 1 base, the J end lost 2 bases, and 11 bases lay between the germline ends. The CDR3 is 15 residues long.

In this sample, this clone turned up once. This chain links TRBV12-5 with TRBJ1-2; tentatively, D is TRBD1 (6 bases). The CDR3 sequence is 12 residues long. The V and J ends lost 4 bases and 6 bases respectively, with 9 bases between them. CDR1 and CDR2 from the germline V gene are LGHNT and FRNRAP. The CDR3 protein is CASGYGGDGYTF. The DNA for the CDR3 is TGTGCTAGTGGTTATGGGGGCGATGGCTACACCTTC. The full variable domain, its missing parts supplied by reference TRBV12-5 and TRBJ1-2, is DARVTQTPRHKVTEMGQEVTMRCQPILGHNTVFWYRQTMMQGLELLAYFRNRAPLDDSGMPKDRFSAEMPDATLATLKIQPSEPRDSAVYFCASGYGGDGYTFGSGTRLTVV.

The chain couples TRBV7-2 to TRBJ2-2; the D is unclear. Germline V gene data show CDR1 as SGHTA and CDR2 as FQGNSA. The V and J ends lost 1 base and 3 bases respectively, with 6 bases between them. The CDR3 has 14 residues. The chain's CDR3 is CASSLGSHTGELFF. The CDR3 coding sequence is TGTGCCAGCAGCTTAGGCAGTCACACCGGGGAGCTGTTTTTT.

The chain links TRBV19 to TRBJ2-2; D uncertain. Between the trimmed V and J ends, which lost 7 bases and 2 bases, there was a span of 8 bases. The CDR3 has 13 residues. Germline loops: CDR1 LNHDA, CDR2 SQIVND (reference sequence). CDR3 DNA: TGTGCCAGTATCGTCCGTAACACCGGGGAGCTGTTTTTT. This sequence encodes CASIVRNTGELFF.

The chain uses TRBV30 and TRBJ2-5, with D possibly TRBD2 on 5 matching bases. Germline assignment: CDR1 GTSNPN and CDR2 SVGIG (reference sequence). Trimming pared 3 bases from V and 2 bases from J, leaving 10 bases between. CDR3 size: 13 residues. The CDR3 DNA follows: TGTGCCTGGAGCGACGGGAAGCAAGAGACCCAGTACTTC. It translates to CAWSDGKQETQYF.

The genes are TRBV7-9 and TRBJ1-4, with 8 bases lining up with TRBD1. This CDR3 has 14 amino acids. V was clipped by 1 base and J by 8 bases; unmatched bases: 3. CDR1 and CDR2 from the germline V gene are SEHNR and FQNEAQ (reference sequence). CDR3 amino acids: CASSLGTGKEKLFF. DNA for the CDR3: TGTGCCAGCAGCTTAGGGACAGGGAAAGAAAAACTGTTTTTT.

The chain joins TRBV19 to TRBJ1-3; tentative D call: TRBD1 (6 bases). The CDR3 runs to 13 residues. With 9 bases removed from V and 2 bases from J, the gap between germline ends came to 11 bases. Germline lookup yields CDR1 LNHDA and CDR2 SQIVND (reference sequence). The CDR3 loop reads CASPDSPGNTIYF. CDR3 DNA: TGTGCCAGCCCGGACAGTCCTGGAAACACCATATATTTT.

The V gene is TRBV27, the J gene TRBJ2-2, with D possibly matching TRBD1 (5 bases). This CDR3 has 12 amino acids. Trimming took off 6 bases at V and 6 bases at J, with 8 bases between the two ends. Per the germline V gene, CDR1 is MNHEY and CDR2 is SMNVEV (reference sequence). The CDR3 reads CASSQGAGELFF. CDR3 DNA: TGTGCCAGCAGCCAAGGGGCCGGGGAGCTGTTTTTT.

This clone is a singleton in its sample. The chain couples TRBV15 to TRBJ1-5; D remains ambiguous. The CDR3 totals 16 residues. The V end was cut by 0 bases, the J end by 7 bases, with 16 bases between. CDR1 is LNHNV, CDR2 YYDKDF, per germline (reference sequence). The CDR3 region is CATSRDFSGAGQPQHF. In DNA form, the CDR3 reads TGTGCCACCAGCAGAGATTTTTCGGGTGCGGGGCAGCCCCAGCATTTT.

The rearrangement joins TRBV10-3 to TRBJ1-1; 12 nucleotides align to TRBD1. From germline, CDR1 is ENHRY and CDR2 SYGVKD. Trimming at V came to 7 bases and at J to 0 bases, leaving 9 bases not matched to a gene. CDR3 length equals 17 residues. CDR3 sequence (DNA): TGTGCCATCACCCAAGGGGGACAGGGGGCGGTGAACACTGAAGCTTTCTTT. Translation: CAITQGGQGAVNTEAFF.